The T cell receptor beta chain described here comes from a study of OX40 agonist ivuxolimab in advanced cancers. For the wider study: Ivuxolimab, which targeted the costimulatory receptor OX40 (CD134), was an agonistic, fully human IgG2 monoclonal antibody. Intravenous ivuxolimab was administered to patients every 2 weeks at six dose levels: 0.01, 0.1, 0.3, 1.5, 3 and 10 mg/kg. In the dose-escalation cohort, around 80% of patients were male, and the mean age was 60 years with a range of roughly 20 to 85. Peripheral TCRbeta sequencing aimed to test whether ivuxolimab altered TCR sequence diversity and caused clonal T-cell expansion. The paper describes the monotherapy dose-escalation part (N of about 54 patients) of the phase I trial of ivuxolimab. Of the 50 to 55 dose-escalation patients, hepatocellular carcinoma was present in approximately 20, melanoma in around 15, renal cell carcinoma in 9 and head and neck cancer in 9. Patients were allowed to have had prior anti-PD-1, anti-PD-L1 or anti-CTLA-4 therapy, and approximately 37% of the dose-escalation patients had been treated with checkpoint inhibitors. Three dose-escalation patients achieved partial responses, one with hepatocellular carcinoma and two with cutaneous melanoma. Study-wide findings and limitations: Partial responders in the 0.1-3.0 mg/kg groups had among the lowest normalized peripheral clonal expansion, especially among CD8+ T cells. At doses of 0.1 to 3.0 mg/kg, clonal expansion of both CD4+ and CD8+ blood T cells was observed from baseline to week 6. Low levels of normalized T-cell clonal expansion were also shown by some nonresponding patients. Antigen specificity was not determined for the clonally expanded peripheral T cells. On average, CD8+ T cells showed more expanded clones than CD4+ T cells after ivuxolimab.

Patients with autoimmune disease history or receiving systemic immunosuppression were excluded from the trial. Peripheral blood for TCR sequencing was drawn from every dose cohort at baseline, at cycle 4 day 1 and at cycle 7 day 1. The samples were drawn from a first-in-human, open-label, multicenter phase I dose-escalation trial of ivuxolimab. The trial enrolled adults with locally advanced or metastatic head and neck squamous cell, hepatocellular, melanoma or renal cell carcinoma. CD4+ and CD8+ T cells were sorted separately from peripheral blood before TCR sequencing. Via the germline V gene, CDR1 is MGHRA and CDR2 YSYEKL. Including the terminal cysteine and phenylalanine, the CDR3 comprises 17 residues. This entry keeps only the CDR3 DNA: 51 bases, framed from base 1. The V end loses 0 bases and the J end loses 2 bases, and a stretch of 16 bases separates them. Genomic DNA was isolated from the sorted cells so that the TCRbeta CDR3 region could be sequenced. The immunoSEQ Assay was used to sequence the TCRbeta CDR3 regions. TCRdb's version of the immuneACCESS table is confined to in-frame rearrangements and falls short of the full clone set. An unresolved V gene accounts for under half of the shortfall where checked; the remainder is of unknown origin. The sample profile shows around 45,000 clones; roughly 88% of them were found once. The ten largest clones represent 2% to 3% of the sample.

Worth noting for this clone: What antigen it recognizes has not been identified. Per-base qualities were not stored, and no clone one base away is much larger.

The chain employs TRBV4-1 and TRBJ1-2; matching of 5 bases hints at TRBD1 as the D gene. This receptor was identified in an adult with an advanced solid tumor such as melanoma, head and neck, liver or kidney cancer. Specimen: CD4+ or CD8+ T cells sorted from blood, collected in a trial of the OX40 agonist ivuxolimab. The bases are TGCGCCAGCAGCCAAGACTGGGGGGGGACGTGGAACTATGGCTACACCTTC. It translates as CASSQDWGGTWNYGYTF.